This is a list of T cell receptor beta chains from one sample in a study of blood T cell repertoires in COVID-19. Measured with immunoSEQ multiplex PCR; TCRdb has only the in-frame clones, and not every one. The table includes hundreds of thousands of clones, nearly 90% detected once. The specimen sequenced was PBMCs or T cells enriched from blood (not recorded which). Receptor source: a woman aged 18 to 35 with acute COVID-19. The CDR3 runs from the conserved cysteine through the conserved F or W. The D gene is left open where the match is weak. The size of a clone is reported for some rows only, either as once, few or many, or as a class for expanded clones.

- | TRBJ2-7 | - | TRBV3-1/TRBV3-2 | TGTGCCAGCAGCAAGACTGCTCCCTCCTACGAGCAGTACTTC | CASSKTAPSYEQYF
- | TRBJ1-1 | TRBD1 | TRBV28 | TGTGCCAGCGGCCCCGGGACAGGGTTCCCGAACACTGAAGCTTTCTTT | CASGPGTGFPNTEAFF
- | TRBJ2-6 | - | TRBV5-8 | TGTGCCAGCAGCTTGGTCAGCTCTGGGGCCAACGTCCTGACTTTC | CASSLVSSGANVLTF
- | TRBJ1-1 | - | TRBV7-8 | TGTGCCAGCAGGCCCGACACCACTAACACTGAAGCTTTCTTT | CASRPDTTNTEAFF
- | TRBJ1-2 | - | TRBV24-1 | TGTGCCACCAGTGATTCGGTCAGGGTCTATGGCTACACCTTC | CATSDSVRVYGYTF
- | TRBJ1-5 | - | TRBV7-6 | TGTGCCAGCAGCTTAGGACAAGGCAATCAGCCCCAGCATTTT | CASSLGQGNQPQHF
- | TRBJ2-3 | TRBD1 | TRBV7-3 | TGTGCCAGCAGCTTGGGGACAGGGGGTTACGATACGCAGTATTTT | CASSLGTGGYDTQYF
- | TRBJ2-1 | - | TRBV24-1 | TGTGCCACCGGAACCAGCCAAGGCGAGGGTATGCGGCAGTTCTTC | CATGTSQGEGMRQFF
- | TRBJ2-5 | - | TRBV29-1 | TGCAGCGTCGCCGGGACTTCTCAAGAGACCCAGTACTTC | CSVAGTSQETQYF
- | TRBJ2-5 | TRBD2 | TRBV28 | TGTGCCAGCAGTGGGACTAGCGTAGAGACCCAGTACTTC | CASSGTSVETQYF
- | TRBJ2-1 | TRBD1 | TRBV7-9 | TGTGCCAGCAGCTTAGCTTGGGACAGAACCTACAATGAGCAGTTCTTC | CASSLAWDRTYNEQFF
- | TRBJ2-7 | TRBD2 | TRBV27 | TGTGCCAGCCGGTCACTAGCGGGAGGCTACGAGCAGTACTTC | CASRSLAGGYEQYF
- | TRBJ2-2 | - | TRBV7-9 | TGTGCCAGCAGCTCCCCCTTTAGTGCCAGGGTGACGGACACCGGGGAGCTGTTTTTT | CASSSPFSARVTDTGELFF
- | TRBJ1-2 | - | TRBV4-2 | TGTGCCAGCAGCCAACCCAGGGTTACTGGCTACACCTTC | CASSQPRVTGYTF
- | TRBJ1-6 | TRBD1 | TRBV9 | TGTGCCAGCAGCGTAGACATGGGACAGGGGTTAGCGCCCCTCCACTTT | CASSVDMGQGLAPLHF
- | TRBJ2-7 | - | TRBV28 | TGTGCCTCGACACGGGACATCTCGTACGAGCAGTACTTC | CASTRDISYEQYF
once | TRBJ2-5 | TRBD1 | TRBV4-2 | TGTGCCAGCAGCCGACAACTGAACAGGGGGGTTGGCCAAGAGACCCAGTACTTC | CASSRQLNRGVGQETQYF
- | TRBJ1-5 | - | TRBV11-3 | TGTGCCAGCAGCCCTGGGGCAGGGCGGGGTCAGCCCCAGCATTTT | CASSPGAGRGQPQHF
few | TRBJ2-1 | - | TRBV5-1 | TGCGCCAGCAGTCGGGACTCTACATCCTACAATGAGCAGTTCTTC | CASSRDSTSYNEQFF
- | TRBJ2-7 | - | TRBV10-3 | TGTGCCATCAGTGAGGCTAGCGTTGGCGAGCAGTACTTC | CAISEASVGEQYF
- | TRBJ1-5 | - | TRBV2 | TGTGCCAGCAGCTTAGCGGAGGGCTGGCAGCCCCAGCATTTT | CASSLAEGWQPQHF
- | TRBJ1-2 | TRBD1 | TRBV14 | TGTGCCAGCAGCCAAGAGGACAGGGGTGGCTACACCTTC | CASSQEDRGGYTF
- | TRBJ2-3 | - | TRBV9 | TGTGCCAGCAGCTTACTAGCTAGCACAGATACGCAGTATTTT | CASSLLASTDTQYF
- | TRBJ2-5 | - | TRBV18 | TGTGCCAGCTCACCAATTAGGACAGAAGAGACCCAGTACTTC | CASSPIRTEETQYF
- | TRBJ1-4 | - | TRBV29-1 | TGCAGCGTTGTCGAGGGTGGCGGGAGGAAACTGTTTTTT | CSVVEGGGRKLFF
- | TRBJ2-7 | TRBD1 | TRBV7-9 | TGTGCCAGCAGCTTCACAGGGGAAGGGTACGAGCAGTACTTC | CASSFTGEGYEQYF
- | TRBJ2-2 | - | TRBV19 | TGTGCCAGTAGTGCTGCCAGGGGTGTAGGGGAGCTGTTTTTT | CASSAARGVGELFF
- | TRBJ1-2 | - | TRBV6-6 | TGTGCCAGCAGTTACCGGCAGCCCGCCGGGGACTATGGCTACACCTTC | CASSYRQPAGDYGYTF
- | TRBJ2-1 | - | TRBV27 | TGTGCCAGCAGTTTCGGGGTCTCGGGAGAGCAGTTCTTC | CASSFGVSGEQFF
- | TRBJ1-5 | - | TRBV10-3 | TGTGCCATCAGTGAGTCGAGCGGCAGGGAGGTCAATCAGCCCCAGCATTTT | CAISESSGREVNQPQHF
- | TRBJ2-1 | TRBD2 | TRBV9 | TGTGCCAGCAGCGACCCCCGGTCAGCGGGAGAGGGCAATGAGCAGTTCTTC | CASSDPRSAGEGNEQFF
- | TRBJ1-1 | - | TRBV3-1/TRBV3-2 | TGTGCCAGCAGCCAACAGGCCTTGAACACTGAAGCTTTCTTT | CASSQQALNTEAFF
- | TRBJ2-1 | TRBD1 | TRBV6-4 | TGTGCCAGCAGTGACTCGAGTGAGGGGGCGAGTGAGCAGTTCTTC | CASSDSSEGASEQFF
- | TRBJ2-3 | - | TRBV19 | TGTGCCAGTAGTTCCCCGGGGGACGCCTCAGATACGCAGTATTTT | CASSSPGDASDTQYF
- | TRBJ1-2 | - | TRBV7-3 | TGTGCCAGCAGCTTAAACCGGGAGGCTAACTATGGCTACACCTTC | CASSLNREANYGYTF
- | TRBJ1-5 | TRBD1 | TRBV5-5 | TGTGCCAGCAGTGGGGGGACAGGGATTCAGCCCCAGCATTTT | CASSGGTGIQPQHF
once | TRBJ1-5 | - | TRBV28 | TGTGCCAGCAGACCCGGTTTAGAACAGCCCCAGCATTTT | CASRPGLEQPQHF
- | TRBJ2-5 | TRBD1 | TRBV20-1 | TGCAGTGCTAGTTGGTCAGGGGGCAGGGAGACCCAGTACTTC | CSASWSGGRETQYF
once | TRBJ1-1 | - | TRBV12-3/TRBV12-4 | TGTGCCAGCAGTTACCAGGGGAGCACTGAAGCTTTCTTT | CASSYQGSTEAFF
- | TRBJ2-1 | TRBD2 | TRBV5-1 | TGCGCCAGCAGCGTGGGACTAGCGGACACCGCCTGGAATGAGCAGTTCTTC | CASSVGLADTAWNEQFF
once | TRBJ2-7 | - | TRBV5-5 | TGTGCCAGCAGCTTGAGGGAGTTGGTCGTCAACGAGCAGTACTTC | CASSLRELVVNEQYF
- | TRBJ1-5 | TRBD1 | TRBV2 | TGTGCCAGCAGTGACGGGACAGGCAATCAGCCCCAGCATTTT | CASSDGTGNQPQHF
- | TRBJ1-5 | - | TRBV21-1 | TGTGCCAGCAGCTCTCGAGGGACAGGGACAAGGTATAGCAATCAGCCCCAGCATTTT | CASSSRGTGTRYSNQPQHF
once | TRBJ1-5 | - | TRBV19 | TGTGCCAGTAGTAATAGACAGCCTCGCGCGGGCAATCAGCCCCAGCATTTT | CASSNRQPRAGNQPQHF
- | TRBJ2-1 | TRBD2 | TRBV12-5 | TGTGCTAGTGGTTTGGCCCGGACTAGCGGGGGAAACAATGAGCAGTTCTTC | CASGLARTSGGNNEQFF
once | TRBJ2-7 | - | TRBV7-9 | TGTGCCAGCAGCTTAGCGTCAGGGGCCTACGAGCAGTACTTC | CASSLASGAYEQYF
- | TRBJ1-2 | - | TRBV10-2 | TGCGCCAGCAGTGACGCGGACTATGGCTACACCTTC | CASSDADYGYTF
- | TRBJ1-1 | - | TRBV5-4 | TGTGCCAGCAGCTTGTCGTTACAGGGCCCCGTCATGAACACTGAAGCTTTCTTT | CASSLSLQGPVMNTEAFF
- | TRBJ2-7 | - | TRBV28 | TGTGCCAGCAGATTTGGACAGCTCGGGGAGCAGTACTTC | CASRFGQLGEQYF
- | TRBJ1-5 | - | TRBV24-1 | TGTGCCACCAGTGATTCGGGTCAAGGAGGGCAGGGCAATCAGCCCCAGCATTTT | CATSDSGQGGQGNQPQHF
- | TRBJ2-1 | TRBD2 | TRBV19 | TGTGCCAGTAGCGAGCGGGAATTCTACAATGAGCAGTTCTTC | CASSEREFYNEQFF
- | TRBJ1-4 | TRBD1 | TRBV6-1 | TGTGCCAGCAGTGAGGACAGGGGAGTGGGAAAACTGTTTTTT | CASSEDRGVGKLFF
- | TRBJ1-1 | TRBD1 | TRBV11-1 | TGTGCCAGCAGCCCAAGACAGGGTCTACGGACTGAAGCTTTCTTT | CASSPRQGLRTEAFF
- | TRBJ2-3 | - | TRBV5-1 | TGCGCCAGCAGCTTGGGTCATGGACAGTCCACAGATACGCAGTATTTT | CASSLGHGQSTDTQYF
- | TRBJ1-2 | - | TRBV28 | TGTGCCAGCAGCCGTCAGGGTGGCGGCTACACCTTC | CASSRQGGGYTF
- | TRBJ2-3 | TRBD1 | TRBV27 | TGTGCCAGCAGTCACAGGGGAGATACGCAGTATTTT | CASSHRGDTQYF
- | TRBJ2-1 | - | TRBV23-1 | TGCGCCAGCAGTCAAGAGACCCAACGCGGCTCCTACAATGAGCAGTTCTTC | CASSQETQRGSYNEQFF
- | TRBJ2-5 | - | TRBV27 | TGTGCCAGCAGGGCTTTATGGGGCGCGGAGACCCAGTACTTC | CASRALWGAETQYF
- | TRBJ1-1 | TRBD1 | TRBV5-1 | TGCGCCAGCAGCCAGACAGGGCCCATGAACACTGAAGCTTTCTTT | CASSQTGPMNTEAFF